Detailed here is one TCR beta chain. No antigen is known for it. In the naive CD8 group, cells lacked CD45RO and were positively selected for CCR7, so terminally differentiated effector memory CD45RA+ cells were left out. The data were produced by immunoSEQ multiplex PCR, yet TCRdb's version contains in-frame clones alone and is incomplete. The table shows about 1,800,000 clones, with just under 95% occurring only once. V shed 2 bases and J shed 7 bases, with 13 bases lying between them. CDR1 and CDR2 (germline): SGHNT, YYREEE (reference sequence). The CDR3 runs to 13 residues. This specimen comes from a study of shared clonotypes between healthy human individuals. Findings and caveats of the study: The small donor group covered limited genetic and exposure diversity.

This clonotype was obtained from a man between 18 and 35 years old in good health. The rearrangement joins TRBV5-4 to TRBJ2-7; perhaps D is TRBD1 or TRBD2 (5 bases each). The sample consisted of naive CD8+ T cells sorted from blood. CDR3 region: CASSFYTEGEQYF. The CDR3 DNA is TGTGCCAGCAGCTTTTACACCGAGGGGGAGCAGTACTTC.